This T cell receptor (beta chain) was recovered during a study of PD-1 blockade in classical Hodgkin lymphoma. Study information: Nivolumab 3 mg/kg was given intravenously every 2 weeks.

The germline V gene has CDR1 SGHRS and CDR2 YFSETQ. The CDR3 contains 14 residues. Trimming shortened V by 0 bases and J by 0 bases, and 7 bases separated the two germline ends. Broader study findings: Baseline TCR diversity was reportedly lower in newly diagnosed patients than healthy donors.

About this clone: The antigen remains unidentified.

The time point is: cycle 4 day 1 (C4D1), after more than five weeks of nivolumab. There was relapse after autologous stem cell transplantation in every patient, and there was variation in brentuximab vedotin exposure. The method was immunoSEQ multiplex PCR; TCRdb's version includes in-frame clones alone and lacks a portion of them. The sample lists 45,000 or so clones; more than 70% were seen once. The rearrangement links TRBV5-1 to TRBJ2-7; D is uncertain. Sequencing used peripheral blood mononuclear cells (PBMCs), obtained before the fourth cycle of nivolumab. The TCR comes from a human donor with classical Hodgkin lymphoma. The CDR3 here is CASSLATSSYEQYF. For the CDR3, the DNA is TGCGCCAGCAGCTTGGCCACAAGCTCCTACGAGCAGTACTTC.